Shown below are 24 T cell receptor beta chains from a single sample sequenced in a study of radiotherapy plus CTLA-4 blockade in lung cancer. The table came from immunoSEQ multiplex PCR; TCRdb's copy has only in-frame clones and leaves some out. The sample gives over 75,000 clones, less than 90% of which show up once; 0.82% is in the top ten. The sample consisted of peripheral blood, taken from a patient treated with radiotherapy plus ipilimumab. The receptor source for this set is a human donor with non-small cell lung cancer who had stable disease on radiotherapy plus ipilimumab.

The chain recombines TRBV30 with TRBJ2-1, with D perhaps matching TRBD2 (5 bases). The V gene lost 8 bases and the J gene lost 8 bases, with 10 bases spanning the gap. Germline assignment: CDR1 GTSNPN and CDR2 SVGIG (reference sequence). The CDR3 has 10 amino acids. CDR3 nucleotides: TGTGCCCTCGGGGTTTATGAGCAGTTCTTC. Protein sequence: CALGVYEQFF.

This sequence joins TRBV27 and TRBJ1-2; 8 nucleotides line up with TRBD1. The V and J ends lost 9 bases and 8 bases, in that order; junction bases with no gene match: 5. The V gene's germline CDR1 is MNHEY and CDR2 SMNVEV (reference sequence). The CDR3 runs to 11 residues. The CDR3 DNA sequence: TGTGCCAGTGCCGGGACAGGCGGCTACACCTTC. It encodes CASAGTGGYTF.

J is TRBJ2-7 and V is TRBV5-6; D possibly uses TRBD1 or TRBD2 (6 bases each). Germline CDR1 reads SGHDT; CDR2 reads YYEEEE. Trimming took off 6 bases at V and 0 bases at J, with 22 bases between the two ends. The CDR3 has 17 amino acids. CDR3 sequence (DNA): TGTGCCAGCAAATCTTTAGGGGGGAGACATAGCTCCTACGAGCAGTACTTC. Translating gives CASKSLGGRHSSYEQYF.

This clone was counted between two and nine times. This sequence joins TRBV4-2 and TRBJ1-3; 8 bases match TRBD1. The germline CDR1 and CDR2 sequences are LGHNA and YNFKEQ. The CDR3 extends over 15 amino acids. The V gene end was trimmed by 4 bases and the J gene end by 4 bases; junction bases not matched to a gene: 6. As DNA, the CDR3 is TGTGCCAGCAGCCGAGACAGGGGAGTAGGAAACACCATATATTTT. Translating it yields CASSRDRGVGNTIYF.

This chain uses TRBV5-1 with TRBJ2-1; the D is unclear. The ends were cut back, 4 bases at V and 5 bases at J, with 13 bases in the middle. CDR1 and CDR2 (germline): SGHRS, YFSETQ. The CDR3 consists of 14 residues. CDR3 loop: CASSPPRLNNEQFF. CDR3 DNA sequence: TGCGCCAGCAGCCCCCCGCGCCTAAACAATGAGCAGTTCTTC.

The chain uses TRBV10-1 and TRBJ1-6, with D hard to call. Trimming took 2 bases from V and 7 from J, leaving 6 bases between them. CDR1 WNHNN and CDR2 SYGVQD come from the germline V gene (reference sequence). The CDR3 length is 13 residues. CDR3 DNA sequence: TGCGCCAGCAGTGAGAACACAAATTCACCCCTCCACTTT. Protein product: CASSENTNSPLHF.

V and J are TRBV10-3 and TRBJ2-3; D not certain. There are 14 residues in the CDR3. The V gene's germline CDR1 is ENHRY and CDR2 SYGVKD. Trimming shortened V by 3 bases and J by 2 bases, and 9 bases separated the two germline ends. CDR3 nucleotide sequence: TGTGCCATCAGTGAAGGCAGAATCACAGATACGCAGTATTTT. This sequence encodes CAISEGRITDTQYF.

V usage is TRBV5-1 and J usage is TRBJ2-5; possible D gene TRBD2, 6 bases. Germline values: CDR1 SGHRS, CDR2 YFSETQ. V lost 4 bases, J lost 2 bases, and 15 bases lay in between. CDR3 length: 15 amino acids. CDR3 sequence reads: CASSPVLAKQETQYF. The CDR3 DNA reads TGCGCCAGCAGCCCCGTACTAGCTAAGCAAGAGACCCAGTACTTC.

This clone is a singleton in its sample. DNA for the CDR3: TGTGCCAGCAGCCCCCGTGTAGGAACTTCCTACGAGCAGTACTTC. This encodes CASSPRVGTSYEQYF. V is TRBV9 and J is TRBJ2-7; unclear D gene. The CDR3 sequence is 15 residues long. Germline V gene data show CDR1 as SGDLS and CDR2 as YYNGEE. V lost 4 bases to trimming and J lost 1 base, with 15 bases between them.

The V gene is TRBV28, the J gene TRBJ1-2, with D uncertain. From germline, CDR1 is MDHEN and CDR2 SYDVKM. V lost 10 bases to trimming and J lost 4 bases, with 13 bases between them. The CDR3 runs 12 residues. The CDR3 loop is CATLTVPYGYTF. In DNA, the CDR3 is TGTGCCACCTTGACGGTCCCCTATGGCTACACCTTC.

The rearrangement uses TRBV28 and TRBJ2-1, with 15 positions matching TRBD2. V lost 6 bases and J lost 7; bases outside the gene matches: 19. The CDR3 covers 20 residues. Germline CDR1 and CDR2: MDHEN and SYDVKM. CDR3 nucleotide sequence: TGTGCCAGCAGGCGTCCTCCATCGGGACTAGCGGGAGGCACATGGAATGAGCAGTTCTTC. It is translated as CASRRPPSGLAGGTWNEQFF.

The chain carries TRBV18 and TRBJ2-7; 9 bases are shared with TRBD1. V shed 6 bases and J 3 bases; nucleotides not matched to a gene: 9. This CDR3 region has 15 residues. The V gene's germline CDR1 is KGHSH and CDR2 LQKENI. The CDR3 spells CASSQPGQGIYEQYF. CDR3 nucleotides: TGTGCCAGCTCGCAACCGGGACAGGGTATCTACGAGCAGTACTTC.

The V and J genes are TRBV7-9 and TRBJ2-7, with D unclear. This CDR3 comprises 13 residues. Germline V gives CDR1 SEHNR, CDR2 FQNEAQ (reference sequence). V dropped 1 base and J dropped 5 bases, with 9 bases sitting between them. CDR3 DNA: TGTGCCAGCAGCTTAGTCGGTCCTGACGAGCAGTACTTC. Protein product: CASSLVGPDEQYF.

The V gene is TRBV19, the J gene TRBJ2-1; TRBD2 matches at 15 bases. From germline, CDR1 is LNHDA and CDR2 SQIVND (reference sequence). Trimming took 5 bases from V and 7 from J; bases not matched to a gene: 9. There are 17 residues in the CDR3. The CDR3 region has the DNA TGTGCCAGTAGTGGGGGACTAGCGGGAGGCACAAGGAATGAGCAGTTCTTC. Translated, it gives CASSGGLAGGTRNEQFF.

This rearrangement joins TRBV5-5 to TRBJ1-6; weak D call: TRBD1 (6 bases). V was pared by 0 bases and J by 6 bases, with 10 bases between. The CDR3 is 15 residues long. CDR1 is SGHKS and CDR2 is YYEKEE in the germline V gene (reference sequence). The DNA of the CDR3 is TGTGCCAGCAGCTTGGGACAACAGGGTAATTCACCCCTCCACTTT. Translation: CASSLGQQGNSPLHF.

This clone came up a few times. The chain combines TRBV21-1 with TRBJ2-2; TRBD2 is the table's D call and was not checked against the DNA. TRBV21-1 is recorded as a pseudogene. CDR3 length: 16 amino acids. In DNA, the CDR3 is TGTGCCAGCAGCAAAGTAAAGCGGGACGACACCGGGGAGCTGTTTTTT. Translating gives CASSKVKRDDTGELFF.

The V gene is TRBV5-1, the J gene TRBJ1-3; tentatively, D is TRBD1 (6 bases). V was trimmed by 3 bases and J by 0 bases, leaving 13 bases between them. Germline-derived CDR1 and CDR2 are SGHRS and YFSETQ. The CDR3 length is 16 residues. The CDR3 loop reads CASSSTGTSSGNTIYF. CDR3 DNA sequence: TGCGCCAGCAGCTCCACAGGGACAAGCTCTGGAAACACCATATATTTT.

The V and J genes are TRBV27 and TRBJ2-5, with a weak D call TRBD2 (7 bases). The CDR3 contains 13 residues. CDR1 and CDR2 (germline): MNHEY, SMNVEV (reference sequence). The V gene lost 4 bases and the J gene lost 5 bases, with 11 bases spanning the gap. Here the CDR3 DNA reads TGTGCCAGCAGTTCCAAGGGGGGGGAGACCCAGTACTTC. This gives the protein CASSSKGGETQYF.

The J gene is TRBJ1-5, the V gene TRBV6-5; TRBD1 aligns across 7 bases. Per the germline V gene, CDR1 is MNHEY and CDR2 is SVGAGI. The CDR3 totals 15 residues. V was pared by 7 bases and J by 2 bases, with 8 bases of the junction left unmatched. This chain's CDR3 is CASTEQGSGNQPQHF. For the CDR3, the DNA is TGTGCCAGCACCGAACAGGGGTCTGGCAATCAGCCCCAGCATTTT.

This clone appeared a few times. V usage is TRBV5-6 and J usage is TRBJ1-6, with D perhaps TRBD1 (5 bases). CDR3 length: 13 amino acids. Trimming left V 3 bases short and J 9 bases short, with 10 bases between. Looked up from germline, CDR1 is SGHDT and CDR2 is YYEEEE. The CDR3 sequence: CASSSGPGSPLHF. CDR3 coding DNA: TGTGCCAGCAGCTCGGGGCCGGGTTCACCCCTCCACTTT.

The gene calls are TRBV7-8 and TRBJ2-5, with 8 bases that match TRBD2. V lost 3 bases to trimming and J lost 5 bases; unmatched junction nucleotides: 11. The germline V gene has CDR1 SGHVS and CDR2 FQNEAQ. The CDR3 extends over 16 amino acids. The CDR3, as DNA: TGTGCCAGCAGCTTTATAGACGGGGGGGGCACGGAGACCCAGTACTTC. Protein sequence: CASSFIDGGGTETQYF.

V is TRBV30 and J is TRBJ2-1, with TRBD1 as a possible D gene (6 bases). Trimming removed 5 bases at V and 0 bases at J, with 11 bases between. Germline CDR1 reads GTSNPN; CDR2 reads SVGIG (reference sequence). This CDR3 comprises 14 residues. The CDR3 loop is CAWSRGGSYNEQFF. CDR3 coding DNA: TGTGCCTGGTCCAGGGGTGGCTCCTACAATGAGCAGTTCTTC. Drawing the rest from reference TRBV30 and TRBJ2-1, the complete variable domain is SQTIHQWPATLVQPVGSPLSLECTVEGTSNPNLYWYRQAAGRGLQLLFYSVGIGQISSEVPQNLSASRPQDRQFILSSKKLLLSDSGFYLCAWSRGGSYNEQFFGPGTRLTVL.

The rearrangement uses TRBV6-6 and TRBJ2-1; TRBD2 matches 14 bases. This CDR3 is built from 16 residues. In germline, CDR1 is MNHNY, CDR2 SVGAGI (reference sequence). The V segment lost 7 bases and the J segment 9 bases; nucleotides outside the gene matches: 11. This chain's CDR3 is CASTQGLAGAQGEQFF. The CDR3 region has the DNA TGTGCCAGCACCCAGGGACTAGCGGGAGCCCAGGGTGAGCAGTTCTTC.

V is TRBV2 and J is TRBJ2-7; D may be TRBD1 (6 bases). Germline V gives CDR1 SNHLY, CDR2 FYNNEI. The CDR3 loop spans 14 amino acids. The ends were cut back, 5 bases at V and 3 bases at J, with 14 bases in the middle. The CDR3 region has the DNA TGTGCCAGCAGTCTCACTCGGACAGTCTACGAGCAGTACTTC. This codes for CASSLTRTVYEQYF.